Each of the 21 T cell receptor beta chains below was sequenced from the same sample in a study of OX40 agonist ivuxolimab in advanced cancers. Sequenced by immunoSEQ multiplex PCR; TCRdb stores in-frame clones only, minus some. The sample has 50,000 to 75,000 clones; about 90% are singletons. Sequencing was performed on CD4+ or CD8+ T cells sorted from blood, taken in a trial of the OX40 agonist ivuxolimab. All receptors come from an adult with an advanced solid tumor such as melanoma, head and neck, liver or kidney cancer.

V and J are TRBV28 and TRBJ1-3; tentatively, D is TRBD1 (6 bases). V dropped 6 bases and J dropped 4 bases, with 16 bases sitting between them. The CDR3 has 15 residues. Germline V CDR1 and CDR2: MDHEN, SYDVKM. As DNA, the CDR3 is TGTGCCAGCAGAACCGCAGGGGCGGTGGGAAACACCATATATTTT. It encodes CASRTAGAVGNTIYF.

V usage is TRBV5-4 and J usage is TRBJ2-7; TRBD1 matches 11 bases. The CDR3 is 15 amino acids. The germline CDR1 and CDR2 sequences are SGHNT and YYREEE (reference sequence). After removal of 4 bases from V and 3 bases from J, the junction contained 6 bases not matched to a gene. CDR3 residues: CASSVGQGAIYEQYF. In nucleotides, the CDR3 is TGTGCCAGCAGCGTAGGACAGGGGGCCATCTACGAGCAGTACTTC.

The chain couples TRBV29-1 to TRBJ2-3, with 11 nucleotides matching TRBD2. J was trimmed by 2 bases and V by 4 bases; bases with no gene match: 2. CDR1 SQVTM and CDR2 ANQGSEA come from the germline V gene. The CDR3 is 14 residues long. The CDR3 region has the DNA TGCAGCGTTGTAGCGGGAGGGGCCACAGATACGCAGTATTTT. Translating gives CSVVAGGATDTQYF.

This clone was recorded once. The chain has TRBV11-3 and TRBJ2-7; 11 nucleotides match TRBD2. CDR1 and CDR2 (germline): SGHNT, YENEEA. This CDR3 comprises 19 residues. Trimming removed 1 base from V and 2 bases from J; junction bases left unmatched: 13. The CDR3 here is CASSLASVAGGLNPYEQYF. For the CDR3, the DNA is TGTGCCAGCAGCTTAGCGTCGGTAGCGGGAGGGCTGAACCCCTACGAGCAGTACTTC. Full variable domain (remainder filled in from reference TRBV11-3 and TRBJ2-7): EAGVVQSPRYKIIEKKQPVAFWCNPISGHNTLYWYLQNLGQGPELLIRYENEEAVDDSQLPKDRFSAERLKGVDSTLKIQPAELGDSAVYLCASSLASVAGGLNPYEQYFGPGTRLTVT.

The rearrangement uses TRBV5-5 and TRBJ2-1; 10 bases are a match to TRBD2. This CDR3 is 16 amino acids long. From germline, CDR1 is SGHKS and CDR2 YYEKEE (reference sequence). Trimming cost V 0 bases and J 3 bases; bases outside gene matches: 3. The CDR3 is CASSLELAGIYNEQFF. Written as DNA, the CDR3 is TGTGCCAGCAGCTTGGAACTAGCGGGGATCTACAATGAGCAGTTCTTC.

The gene calls are TRBV6-1 and TRBJ2-5, with D hard to call. Trimming left V 6 bases short and J 4 bases short, with 9 bases between. This CDR3 is built from 12 residues. Germline V gene sequence: CDR1 MNHNS, CDR2 SASEGT. The CDR3 spells CASSRTRETQYF. CDR3 DNA: TGTGCCAGCAGCCGCACAAGAGAGACCCAGTACTTC.

The chain combines TRBV5-8 with TRBJ1-5; no firm D call. Trimming pared 3 bases from V and 5 bases from J, leaving 15 bases between. The CDR3 runs 15 residues. The germline V gene has CDR1 SGHTS and CDR2 YDEGEE. The CDR3 region is CASSSDGRHYQPQHF. The CDR3 DNA sequence: TGTGCCAGCAGCTCTGACGGTAGGCATTATCAGCCCCAGCATTTT.

The chain combines TRBV5-1 with TRBJ2-7; 13 bases are a match to TRBD2. This CDR3 comprises 17 residues. Looked up from germline, CDR1 is SGHRS and CDR2 is YFSETQ. With V trimmed by 0 bases and J by 4 bases, 7 bases remained unmatched. CDR3 residues: CASSLGTSGSWTYEQYF. In nucleotides, the CDR3 is TGCGCCAGCAGCTTGGGGACTAGCGGGAGTTGGACGTACGAGCAGTACTTC.

The V call is TRBV5-1, the J call TRBJ2-5; D may be TRBD2 (6 bases). Per germline, CDR1 SGHRS and CDR2 YFSETQ. V was clipped by 4 bases and J by 5 bases, with 9 bases between them. The CDR3 totals 12 residues. This chain's CDR3 is CASSQGGETQYF. In DNA, the CDR3 is TGCGCCAGCAGCCAAGGAGGGGAGACCCAGTACTTC.

A remark on this clone: One end of the junction varies from germline; a read error may be responsible. The V gene is TRBV25-1, the J gene TRBJ1-4; D not resolved. In germline, CDR1 is MGHDK, CDR2 SYGVNS. This CDR3 is built from 14 residues. Here the CDR3 reads CANSEKADNEKLFF. DNA of the CDR3: TGTGCCAACAGTGAAAAGGCAGATAATGAAAAACTGTTTTTT. The variable domain in full, with the rest retrieved from reference TRBV25-1 and TRBJ1-4, is EADIYQTPRYLVIGTGKKITLECSQTMGHDKMYWYQQDPGMELHLIHYSYGVNSTEKGDLSSESTVSRIRTEHFPLTLESARPSHTSQYLCANSEKADNEKLFFGSGTQLSVL.

This chain connects TRBV11-2 to TRBJ2-6; D is tentatively TRBD1 or TRBD2 (6 bases each). The CDR3 spans 19 residues. Trimming cost V 7 bases and J 1 base, with 23 bases left between them. CDR1 and CDR2 (germline): SGHAT, FQNNGV. The CDR3 nucleotides are TGTGCCAGCACCCGACGTGTCGGGGGTAGGGGGTCTGGGGCCAACGTCCTGACTTTC. It encodes CASTRRVGGRGSGANVLTF.

The genes are TRBV7-2 and TRBJ2-4; no firm D call. Germline V gene sequence: CDR1 SGHTA, CDR2 FQGNSA. The germline V and J ends were trimmed by 5 bases and 0 bases, with 11 bases remaining between them. The CDR3 loop spans 15 amino acids. The CDR3 sequence is CASSVDGLAKNIQYF. The CDR3 DNA follows: TGTGCCAGCAGCGTGGACGGGTTAGCCAAAAACATTCAGTACTTC. Full variable domain (rest looked up from reference TRBV7-2 and TRBJ2-4): GAGVSQSPSNKVTEKGKDVELRCDPISGHTALYWYRQSLGQGLEFLIYFQGNSAPDKSGLPSDRFSAERTGGSVSTLTIQRTQQEDSAVYLCASSVDGLAKNIQYFGAGTRLSVL.

The rearrangement uses TRBV11-2 and TRBJ2-1; 7 bases line up with TRBD2. CDR3 size: 15 residues. V shed 2 bases, J shed 7 bases, and the junction held 8 bases outside the gene matches. CDR1 is SGHAT and CDR2 is FQNNGV in the germline V gene. The CDR3 sequence: CASSLPGRIENEQFF. The CDR3 DNA reads as TGTGCCAGCAGCTTACCCGGGAGGATTGAGAATGAGCAGTTCTTC.

The CDR3 loop reads CASSSTNYGYTF. The CDR3 DNA is TGTGCCAGCAGCTCAACTAACTATGGCTACACCTTC. This rearrangement joins TRBV27 to TRBJ1-2; D not resolved. CDR1 and CDR2 (germline): MNHEY, SMNVEV (reference sequence). With 6 bases removed from V and 0 bases from J, the gap between germline ends came to 5 bases. This CDR3 has 12 residues.

The rearrangement uses TRBV7-8 and TRBJ2-1; the D gene is possibly TRBD2 (5 bases). Germline V lookup: CDR1 SGHVS, CDR2 FQNEAQ. The CDR3 length is 14 residues. V shed 8 bases and J shed 8 bases, with 19 bases lying between them. The CDR3 here is CASVPPGIVDEQFF. Here the CDR3 DNA reads TGTGCCAGCGTCCCCCCGGGAATTGTCGATGAGCAGTTCTTC.

The chain combines TRBV19 with TRBJ2-5; unclear D gene. The CDR3 length is 12 residues. The germline gives CDR1 LNHDA, CDR2 SQIVND (reference sequence). The V gene lost 5 bases and the J gene lost 1 base, with 5 bases spanning the gap. CDR3 coding DNA: TGTGCCAGTAGTCCGATCCAAGAGACCCAGTACTTC. This translates into CASSPIQETQYF.

The genes are TRBV6-1 and TRBJ1-2; a weak D match, TRBD1 (6 bases). With 5 bases removed from V and 5 bases from J, the gap between germline ends came to 15 bases. The germline V gene encodes CDR1 MNHNS and CDR2 SASEGT. The CDR3 totals 14 residues. CDR3 residues: CASSPRQGSYGYTF. The CDR3 nucleotides read TGTGCCAGCAGTCCCCGGCAGGGGAGTTATGGCTACACCTTC.

The rearrangement links TRBV28 to TRBJ1-5; D gene ambiguous. V shed 5 bases and J shed 12 bases, with 20 bases lying between them. CDR1 and CDR2 (germline): MDHEN, SYDVKM. The CDR3 contains 14 residues. CDR3 sequence: CASSPQRGGSVQHF. The CDR3 DNA reads TGTGCCAGCAGTCCCCAAAGAGGTGGAAGCGTCCAGCATTTT.

The chain recombines TRBV5-1 with TRBJ2-1; D is unresolved. The CDR3 totals 17 residues. Trimming left V 0 bases short and J 0 bases short, with 13 bases between. Germline loops: CDR1 SGHRS, CDR2 YFSETQ. CDR3 sequence reads: CASSLGRVPSSYNEQFF. The CDR3 DNA is TGCGCCAGCAGCTTGGGCCGGGTGCCAAGCTCCTACAATGAGCAGTTCTTC.

CDR3 nucleotides: TGTGCCAGCAGCTTAGCGGTGGATCCAGGGCTGTACGAGCAGTACTTC. Its translation: CASSLAVDPGLYEQYF. V and J are TRBV7-2 and TRBJ2-7; possibly TRBD1 for D (5 bases). CDR3 length equals 16 residues. CDR1 and CDR2 (germline): SGHTA, FQGNSA. The ends were cut back, 0 bases at V and 4 bases at J, with 16 bases in the middle.

The chain recombines TRBV7-9 with TRBJ1-1; tentatively, D is TRBD1 (5 bases). V was clipped by 5 bases and J by 4 bases, with 17 bases between them. The CDR3 loop spans 15 amino acids. The germline CDR1 and CDR2 sequences are SEHNR and FQNEAQ (reference sequence). The CDR3 bases are TGTGCCAGCAGCACGAAAGGTTGGGGGGGCACTGAAGCTTTCTTT. This sequence encodes CASSTKGWGGTEAFF.